This TCR beta chain came from a study of T cells after yellow fever vaccination. Overall study context: SMART-Seq v4 Ultra Low Input served to prepare low-cell-number fractions.

With 3 bases clipped from V and 9 bases from J, the junction kept 8 bases outside the gene matches. Germline lookup yields CDR1 KGHSH and CDR2 LQKENI. This CDR3 has 15 amino acids. The study, taken as a whole, reports: FACS-sorted repertoires could harbor abundant contaminating bulk-population clonotypes. Weaker in magnitude, the secondary response showed a faster peak on day 5 versus 15.

Of note for this clonotype: What it binds is not known.

As TCR cDNA was made by 5'RACE template switching, a universal primer site and UMIs were added. TCRdb used MiXCR to reprocess the 5' RACE reads, holding one entry per CDR3 protein. The repertoire holds 300,000 to 350,000 distinct CDR3 sequences, with 4% to 5.5% as singletons. This chain uses TRBV18 with TRBJ1-6; 7 positions match TRBD1. This sample comprised PBMCs, obtained 15 days after the yellow fever booster vaccination. The sequence was obtained from a man younger than 35 who received the YFV17D yellow fever vaccine. CDR3 nucleotide sequence: TGTGCCAGCTCACCCAGGGGGGCCAACGGTTCACCCCTCCACTTT. As protein: CASSPRGANGSPLHF.